The T cell receptor (beta chain) described here comes from a study of T cell responses to AZD1222 COVID-19 vaccine. Study-wide points: In the spike-specific TCR repertoire, nearly half reportedly target unmutated variant regions. Baseline seropositives among AZD1222 recipients totaled only five to seven. Spike-specific TCR breadth and depth grew following two AZD1222 doses. The donor cohort was predominantly white British with a female majority, and clonal diversity may have been underestimated.

The V end was cut by 1 base, the J end by 4 bases, with 13 bases between. Germline V gene sequence: CDR1 SGHAT, CDR2 FQNNGV. This CDR3 contains 15 residues. As for this clone: Its antigen is unknown.

Assay: immunoSEQ multiplex PCR; the TCRdb copy retains only in-frame clones and omits some. The table has fewer than 120,000 clones, about 90% seen once. The TCR was taken from an adult in good health. This sequence joins TRBV11-2 and TRBJ2-5; D gene unclear. The material sequenced was peripheral blood, taken on day 0 of AZD1222 vaccination. The chain's CDR3 is CASSLVPTFRETQYF. The CDR3 region has the DNA TGTGCCAGCAGCTTAGTACCCACCTTTCGAGAGACCCAGTACTTC.